A selection of T cell receptor beta chains follows, all from one sample in a study of shared clonotypes between healthy human individuals. Sequencing was performed with immunoSEQ multiplex PCR; in TCRdb, only in-frame clones are kept and a portion is missing. The sample holds approximately 530,000 clones, 96% seen once. Sequencing was done on a sample of naive CD4+ T cells sorted from blood. These receptors all come from a woman aged 25 to 39 in good health. CDR3s include the opening cysteine and the closing phenylalanine or tryptophan. D genes are given only for firm matches. Rows give clone size only sometimes, using once, few, many, or a class for an expanded clone.

CDR3nt	CDR3aa	j_gene	len	abundance	d_gene	v_gene
TGTGCCAGCAGCCAACCCCGGGGGAGCGGGAATTACGAGCAGTACTTC	CASSQPRGSGNYEQYF	TRBJ2-7	16	-	TRBD2	TRBV4-2
TGTGCCAGCAGTTTATACGGGCAGAGCTTTTTCAATCAGCCCCAGCATTTT	CASSLYGQSFFNQPQHF	TRBJ1-5	17	-	-	TRBV28
TGTGCCAGCAGTTTATGGACAGACCGAGAGCAGTACTTC	CASSLWTDREQYF	TRBJ2-5	13	-	-	TRBV28
TGTGCCAGCAGCACGACTAGCGGGAGTAATGAGCAGTTCTTC	CASSTTSGSNEQFF	TRBJ2-1	14	-	TRBD2	TRBV11-2
TGCGCCAGCAGCCAAGAACAGATCTCCTACGAGCAGTACTTC	CASSQEQISYEQYF	TRBJ2-7	14	-	-	TRBV4-1
TGTGCCAGCTCACCACCTTGGGCCGACCACGAGCAGTACTTC	CASSPPWADHEQYF	TRBJ2-7	14	-	-	TRBV18
TGTGCCAGCAGCTTAGACCGGGACCCCCACTACGAGCAGTACTTC	CASSLDRDPHYEQYF	TRBJ2-7	15	-	-	TRBV7-9
TGTGCCAGCTCCCGCCGGGACGTCTATGAGACCCAGTACTTC	CASSRRDVYETQYF	TRBJ2-5	14	-	-	TRBV7-6
TGTGCCAGTGCCCTAGGAAAACACGACTATGGCTACACCTTC	CASALGKHDYGYTF	TRBJ1-2	14	-	-	TRBV19
TGCGCCAGCAGCGGGACAGGGATTATAGGGGAGCAGTTCTTC	CASSGTGIIGEQFF	TRBJ2-1	14	-	TRBD1	TRBV5-1
TGTGCCAGCTCAAAAATGGACAGAAGGGGTCTTAACGAGCAGTACTTC	CASSKMDRRGLNEQYF	TRBJ2-7	16	-	-	TRBV18
TGTGCCAGCAGTTCCGTACAGGGGTCCTACGAGCAGTACTTC	CASSSVQGSYEQYF	TRBJ2-7	14	once	TRBD1	TRBV6-6
TGTGCCACCAGCAGAGATTCGAGCTCCTATAATTCACCCCTCCACTTT	CATSRDSSSYNSPLHF	TRBJ1-6	16	-	-	TRBV15
TGTGCCAGCAGCTTTGGGGAGAGGGCGGGTCAGCCCCAGCATTTT	CASSFGERAGQPQHF	TRBJ1-5	15	-	-	TRBV5-8
TGTGCCAGCTCCCCCATTAGCGAAAGAGGGGATACGCAGTATTTT	CASSPISERGDTQYF	TRBJ2-3	15	-	-	TRBV18
TGTGCCAGTGCTACAGGGAGTTTCTCCTACGAGCAGTACTTC	CASATGSFSYEQYF	TRBJ2-7	14	once	-	TRBV19
TGTGCCAGCAGTCATAGGGTATCCTATGGCTACACCTTC	CASSHRVSYGYTF	TRBJ1-2	13	few	-	TRBV25-1
TGTGCCAGCAGCCCCGGGTCCTCAGCGGCCAACGAGCAGTACTTC	CASSPGSSAANEQYF	TRBJ2-7	15	-	-	TRBV28
TGTGCCAGCAGGACAGGGGGGAAGGCTGAAGCTTTCTTT	CASRTGGKAEAFF	TRBJ1-1	13	-	TRBD1	TRBV28
TGCGCCAGCAGCCACAGGGGGCGGGGACAGGGCAATCAGCCCCAGCATTTT	CASSHRGRGQGNQPQHF	TRBJ1-5	17	-	TRBD1	TRBV4-1
TGTGCCAGCAGTGAAGATGGGGGAGGGGCCAACGTCCTGACTTTC	CASSEDGGGANVLTF	TRBJ2-6	15	-	-	TRBV6-1
TGCGCCAGCAGCCATCCGGGACAGGGGGTCTCTGAGCAGTTCTTC	CASSHPGQGVSEQFF	TRBJ2-1	15	-	TRBD1	TRBV4-1
TGTGCCAGCAGCCGGAGCTGGAACACCGGGGAGCTGTTTTTT	CASSRSWNTGELFF	TRBJ2-2	14	-	-	TRBV11-2